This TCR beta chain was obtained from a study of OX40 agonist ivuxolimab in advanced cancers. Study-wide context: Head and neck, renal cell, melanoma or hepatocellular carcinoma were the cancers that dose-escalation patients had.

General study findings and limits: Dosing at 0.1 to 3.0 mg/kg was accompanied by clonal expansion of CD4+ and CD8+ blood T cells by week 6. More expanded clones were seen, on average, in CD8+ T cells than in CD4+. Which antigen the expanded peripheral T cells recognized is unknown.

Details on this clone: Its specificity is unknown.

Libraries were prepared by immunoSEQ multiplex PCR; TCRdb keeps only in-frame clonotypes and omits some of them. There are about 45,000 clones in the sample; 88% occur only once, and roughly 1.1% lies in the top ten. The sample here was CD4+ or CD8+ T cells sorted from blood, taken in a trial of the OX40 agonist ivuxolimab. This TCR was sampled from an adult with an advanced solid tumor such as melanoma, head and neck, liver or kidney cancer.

CDR3 sequence reads: CASSYLVTNTEAFF. In DNA form, the CDR3 reads TGTGCCAGCAGTTACTTGGTGACGAACACTGAAGCTTTCTTT. This rearrangement joins TRBV6-6 to TRBJ1-1, with D unresolved. With 1 base removed from V and 1 base from J, the gap between germline ends came to 7 bases. This CDR3 region has 14 residues. The germline CDR1 and CDR2 sequences are MNHNY and SVGAGI (reference sequence).